This TCR beta chain was found in a study of shared clonotypes between healthy human individuals. In the study overall: Each donor's CD8 memory used one plate, CD8 naive two, each CD4 subset three. Study outcomes and limitations: What naive subsets generally showed was a larger estimated richness than memory subsets showed. Generation probability values for non-shared clonotypes were lower than those for clonotypes shared by all four donors. The researchers took only blood, and tissue repertoires probably look different.

Naive CD8 cells were CD45RO-negative, positively selected for CCR7, excluding terminally differentiated effector memory CD45RA+ cells. Germline V gene lookup returns CDR1 SGHNT and CDR2 YENEEA. Unmatched junction bases numbered 5, after V lost 5 bases and J lost 3 bases. This CDR3 is built from 14 residues. A word on this clone: Its antigen remains unknown.

Assay: immunoSEQ multiplex PCR; the TCRdb copy retains only in-frame clones and omits some. The sample has hundreds of thousands of clones, 85% to 95% seen once. This receptor was taken from a woman in her 30s in good health. The gene calls are TRBV11-3 and TRBJ2-7; 9 bases are shared with TRBD2. Input material: naive CD8+ T cells sorted from blood. CDR3 DNA sequence: TGTGCCAGCAGCCCACGGACTAGCGACTACGAGCAGTACTTC. Translating it yields CASSPRTSDYEQYF.